This T cell receptor (beta chain) was recovered during a study of T cells in Graves' hyperthyroidism and ophthalmopathy. Regarding this clonotype: Its specificity is unknown.

V was pared by 2 bases and J by 5 bases, with 9 bases between. This CDR3 region has 13 residues. Findings of the study overall: A model built on 13 V-J features separated ophthalmopathy from stable hyperthyroidism.

TCR beta CDR3 regions were amplified from RNA transcripts. The TCR CDR3 was amplified in a first-round RT-PCR using the HTBI primer set. TCRdb reprocessed the multiplex PCR reads via MiXCR and lists one record per CDR3 protein. This table has about 180,000 distinct CDR3 sequences, more than 15% appearing once. This sequence originates from a woman aged 45-65 years with Graves' hyperthyroidism. The sample taken for sequencing was blood. The chain recombines TRBV12-3 or TRBV12-4 with TRBJ1-1; D is uncertain. CDR3 residues: CASSLLIETEAFF. CDR3 nucleotides: TGTGCCAGCAGTTTACTTATCGAGACTGAAGCTTTCTTT.